The rows below give T cell receptor beta chains drawn from one sample of a study of blood T cell repertoires in COVID-19. The repertoire was sequenced with immunoSEQ multiplex PCR; TCRdb's copy has only in-frame clones and lacks some. The sample holds 150,000 to 200,000 clones, more than 75% seen once. Sequencing input: PBMCs or T cells enriched from blood (not recorded which). The source of these receptors is a man aged 35-49 years who had recovered from COVID-19. Both conserved end residues are trimmed from each CDR3.

V gene: TRBV12-5
J gene: TRBJ1-3
CDR3 protein: ASGPLGNTIY

V gene: TRBV19
J gene: TRBJ1-1
CDR3 protein: ASSYSLNTEAF

V gene: TRBV30
J gene: TRBJ1-2
CDR3 protein: ACQGKGPYGYT

V gene: TRBV30
J gene: TRBJ1-1
CDR3 protein: AWIYPGVTEAF

V gene: TRBV24-1
J gene: TRBJ2-1
CDR3 protein: ATSDPSGGRSSYNEQF

V gene: TRBV19
J gene: TRBJ2-2
CDR3 protein: ASSIALLSAGELF

V gene: TRBV19
J gene: TRBJ1-2
CDR3 protein: ASSQHLHGDYGYT

V gene: TRBV3-1/TRBV3-2
J gene: TRBJ1-4
CDR3 protein: ASRPQGNEKLF

V gene: TRBV6-5
J gene: TRBJ2-3
CDR3 protein: ASSFLNTQY

V gene: TRBV12-5
J gene: TRBJ2-1
CDR3 protein: ASGWRLAGGPVYNEQF

V gene: TRBV9
J gene: TRBJ2-5
CDR3 protein: SPGAQY

V gene: TRBV7-8
J gene: TRBJ2-3
CDR3 protein: ASSLVDRGRRTDTQY

V gene: TRBV5-1
J gene: TRBJ1-2
CDR3 protein: ASSFHKDGGGVSYGYT

V gene: TRBV19
J gene: TRBJ1-3
CDR3 protein: ASDQTGSSGNTIY

V gene: TRBV4-1
J gene: TRBJ1-5
CDR3 protein: ASSPELTGRLNNQPQH

V gene: TRBV2
J gene: TRBJ2-1
CDR3 protein: AILAGGDNEQF

V gene: TRBV5-3
J gene: TRBJ2-5
CDR3 protein: ARSLSLDRGRGETQY

V gene: TRBV5-6
J gene: TRBJ1-6
CDR3 protein: ASSSKRTGNSPLH

V gene: TRBV5-1
J gene: TRBJ2-1
CDR3 protein: ASSSVGGAYNEQF

V gene: TRBV30
J gene: TRBJ1-5
CDR3 protein: AWSRDSNNQPQH

V gene: TRBV30
J gene: TRBJ2-3
CDR3 protein: ACRQGKDTQY

V gene: TRBV2
J gene: TRBJ1-3
CDR3 protein: ASSEGGFGNTIY

V gene: TRBV11-2
J gene: TRBJ2-1
CDR3 protein: ASSSKGPGDEQF

V gene: TRBV9
J gene: TRBJ2-3
CDR3 protein: ASSVAALGDTQY

V gene: TRBV10-3
J gene: TRBJ1-1
CDR3 protein: AIIPAGGNTEAF

V gene: TRBV7-3
J gene: TRBJ1-5
CDR3 protein: ASSVHSNQPQH

V gene: TRBV11-2
J gene: TRBJ2-5
CDR3 protein: ASSLGYTDQETQY

V gene: TRBV11-3
J gene: TRBJ2-1
CDR3 protein: ASSLERGTYNEQF

V gene: TRBV5-6
J gene: TRBJ1-2
CDR3 protein: ASSLLSGGNYGYT

V gene: TRBV6-1
J gene: TRBJ2-1
CDR3 protein: ASSDPRTGTIEQF

V gene: TRBV14
J gene: TRBJ2-1
CDR3 protein: ASSQGRDRVINEQF

V gene: TRBV5-8
J gene: TRBJ1-2
CDR3 protein: ASSAAAAYGYT

V gene: TRBV11-2
J gene: TRBJ2-1
CDR3 protein: ASTLDPDNEQF

V gene: TRBV7-2
J gene: TRBJ2-1
CDR3 protein: ASSRGALTVRDEQF

V gene: TRBV9
J gene: TRBJ2-2
CDR3 protein: ASSALLAGALNTGELF

V gene: TRBV10-1
J gene: TRBJ2-5
CDR3 protein: ASSSGLAGGQETQY

V gene: TRBV27
J gene: TRBJ1-5
CDR3 protein: ASSPGQGSNQPQH

V gene: TRBV11-1
J gene: TRBJ1-3
CDR3 protein: ASSSGQSVVTIY

V gene: TRBV6-5
J gene: TRBJ1-1
CDR3 protein: ASRLQVMGTEAF

V gene: TRBV9
J gene: TRBJ1-4
CDR3 protein: ASSERQGLDEKLF

V gene: TRBV11-3
J gene: TRBJ2-1
CDR3 protein: ASSLGTGVNEQF

V gene: TRBV18
J gene: TRBJ2-3
CDR3 protein: ASSPSSGGEAQY

V gene: TRBV19
J gene: TRBJ1-5
CDR3 protein: ASRRQGARNQPQH

V gene: TRBV24-1
J gene: TRBJ1-2
CDR3 protein: ATSDPATANYGYT

V gene: TRBV10-3
J gene: TRBJ2-3
CDR3 protein: AISEGLAGGPGDTQY

V gene: TRBV9
J gene: TRBJ2-5
CDR3 protein: ASSAGLAGGIQETQY

V gene: TRBV29-1
J gene: TRBJ1-2
CDR3 protein: SVRQAANYGYT

V gene: TRBV2
J gene: TRBJ1-1
CDR3 protein: ASSRDLNTEAF

V gene: TRBV4-1
J gene: TRBJ2-5
CDR3 protein: ASSQTASGARETQY

V gene: TRBV2
J gene: TRBJ2-2
CDR3 protein: ASTRLAGAGTGELF

V gene: TRBV6-2/TRBV6-3
J gene: TRBJ2-6
CDR3 protein: ASSYAITQNSYSGANVLT

V gene: TRBV7-3
J gene: TRBJ2-2
CDR3 protein: ASSLLTAGFSGELF

V gene: TRBV3-1/TRBV3-2
J gene: TRBJ1-4
CDR3 protein: ASSLLSGIATNEKLF

V gene: TRBV25-1
J gene: TRBJ1-5
CDR3 protein: ASSDGVSNQPQH